This TCR beta chain was sequenced during a study of monozygotic twins with inflammatory bowel disease. Blood samples measuring approximately 2.4 ml were taken per donor. Isolation of total RNA was performed on whole blood, with no prior T cell sorting. Study-wide points: Repertoire similarity did not separate concordant from discordant twins, possibly from limited power. Lower sharing of clonotypes with other individuals was seen in IBD patients than in healthy twins. This was most marked in patients showing signs of disease activity.

Comment on this clonotype: Its specificity is not known.

TCRdb re-called the 5' RACE reads; every CDR3 protein appears as one record, without DNA. The sample data list over 350,000 distinct CDR3 sequences. The CDR3 extends over 15 amino acids. Germline-derived CDR1 and CDR2 are SGHRS and YFSETQ. The TCR originated in a human donor with ulcerative colitis or Crohn's disease, or a healthy co-twin of an affected twin (not recorded which). The sample was blood. The chain is built from TRBV5-1 and TRBJ2-6; TCRdb selects TRBD1, and the lack of DNA leaves this call unchecked. The CDR3: CASNQLGVGANVLTF.